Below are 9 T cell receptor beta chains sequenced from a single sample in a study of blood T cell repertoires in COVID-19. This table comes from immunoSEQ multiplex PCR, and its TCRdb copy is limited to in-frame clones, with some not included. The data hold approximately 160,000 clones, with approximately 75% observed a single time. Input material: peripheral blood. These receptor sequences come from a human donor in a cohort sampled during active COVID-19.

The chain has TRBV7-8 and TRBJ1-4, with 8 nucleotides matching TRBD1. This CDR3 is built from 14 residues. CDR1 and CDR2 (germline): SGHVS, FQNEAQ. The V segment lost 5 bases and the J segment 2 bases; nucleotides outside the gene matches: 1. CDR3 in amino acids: CASSNRGTNEKLFF. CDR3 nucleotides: TGTGCCAGCAGCAACAGGGGGACTAATGAAAAACTGTTTTTT.

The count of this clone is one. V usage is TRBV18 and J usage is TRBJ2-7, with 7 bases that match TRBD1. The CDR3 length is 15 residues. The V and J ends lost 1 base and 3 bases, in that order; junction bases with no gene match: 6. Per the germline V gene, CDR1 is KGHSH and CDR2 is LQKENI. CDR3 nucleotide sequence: TGTGCCAGCTCACCACAGGGACAGACGTACTACGAGCAGTACTTC. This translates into CASSPQGQTYYEQYF.

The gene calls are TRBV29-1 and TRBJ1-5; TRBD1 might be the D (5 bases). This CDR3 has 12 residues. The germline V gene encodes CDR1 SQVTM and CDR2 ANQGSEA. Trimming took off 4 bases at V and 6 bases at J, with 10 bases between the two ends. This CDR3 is CSVGHQGQPQHF. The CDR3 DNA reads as TGCAGCGTTGGACACCAGGGTCAGCCCCAGCATTTT.

The CDR3 DNA is TGTGCCAGCAGCTTTGACGGCTACAGGGAGCAGTTCTTC. It specifies CASSFDGYREQFF. The V call is TRBV5-5, the J call TRBJ2-1; TRBD1 is a possible D gene (5 bases). Looked up from germline, CDR1 is SGHKS and CDR2 is YYEKEE (reference sequence). Trimming pared 2 bases from V and 10 bases from J, leaving 13 bases between. CDR3 length: 13 amino acids.

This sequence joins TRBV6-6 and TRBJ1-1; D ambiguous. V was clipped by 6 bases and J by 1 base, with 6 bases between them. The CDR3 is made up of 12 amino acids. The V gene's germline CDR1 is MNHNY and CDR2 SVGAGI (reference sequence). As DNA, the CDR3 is TGTGCCAGCAGCGGTAAGAACACTGAAGCTTTCTTT. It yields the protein CASSGKNTEAFF.

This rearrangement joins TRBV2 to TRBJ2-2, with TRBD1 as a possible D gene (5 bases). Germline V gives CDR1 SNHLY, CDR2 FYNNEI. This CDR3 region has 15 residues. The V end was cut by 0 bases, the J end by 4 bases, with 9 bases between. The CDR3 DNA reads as TGTGCCAGCAGTGAAGCCAGGGCGGTCACCGGGGAGCTGTTTTTT. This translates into CASSEARAVTGELFF.

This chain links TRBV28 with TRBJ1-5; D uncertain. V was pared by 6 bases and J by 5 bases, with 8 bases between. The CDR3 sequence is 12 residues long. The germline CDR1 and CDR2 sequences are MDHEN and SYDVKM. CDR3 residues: CASRFGDQPQHF. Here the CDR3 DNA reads TGTGCCAGCAGATTCGGTGATCAGCCCCAGCATTTT.

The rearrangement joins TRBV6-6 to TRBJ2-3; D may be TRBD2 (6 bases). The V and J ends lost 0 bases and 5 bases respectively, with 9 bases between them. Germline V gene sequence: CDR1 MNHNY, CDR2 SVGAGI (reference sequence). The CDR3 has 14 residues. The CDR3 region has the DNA TGTGCCAGCAGTTACTCGACGCGGGAAGATACGCAGTATTTT. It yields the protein CASSYSTREDTQYF.

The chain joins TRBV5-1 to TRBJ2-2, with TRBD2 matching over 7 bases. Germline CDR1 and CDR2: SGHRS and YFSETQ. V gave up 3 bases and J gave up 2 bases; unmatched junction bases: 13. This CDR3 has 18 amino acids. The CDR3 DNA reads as TGCGCCAGCAGCTCTTCCGGAGCGGGATGGAGTAACACCGGGGAGCTGTTTTTT. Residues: CASSSSGAGWSNTGELFF. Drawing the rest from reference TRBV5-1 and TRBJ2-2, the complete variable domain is KAGVTQTPRYLIKTRGQQVTLSCSPISGHRSVSWYQQTPGQGLQFLFEYFSETQRNKGNFPGRFSGRQFSNSRSEMNVSTLELGDSALYLCASSSSGAGWSNTGELFFGEGSRLTVL.